Listed here are 22 T cell receptor beta chains from one sample, sequenced in a study of blood T cell repertoires in COVID-19. Some clones are missing from TCRdb's copy, which holds only in-frame ones; the method was immunoSEQ multiplex PCR. The table has about 280,000 clones, 88% seen once. The sample taken for sequencing was PBMCs or T cells enriched from blood (not recorded which). These receptors all stem from a woman aged 25 to 39 who had recovered from COVID-19.

This rearrangement joins TRBV7-2 to TRBJ2-7; 7 bases map to TRBD1. Germline values: CDR1 SGHTA, CDR2 FQGNSA. This CDR3 comprises 14 residues. After removal of 2 bases from V and 1 base from J, the junction contained 2 bases not matched to a gene. In DNA form, the CDR3 reads TGTGCCAGCAGCTTATCCAGGGGGTCCTACGAGCAGTACTTC. It is translated as CASSLSRGSYEQYF.

The V gene is TRBV27, the J gene TRBJ2-3; D remains unclear. The CDR3 consists of 14 residues. Germline V lookup: CDR1 MNHEY, CDR2 SMNVEV (reference sequence). The ends were cut back, 5 bases at V and 2 bases at J, with 11 bases in the middle. CDR3 nucleotide sequence: TGTGCCAGCAGTCGAGGCCCAAACACAGATACGCAGTATTTT. It yields the protein CASSRGPNTDTQYF.

This clone came up once. The chain carries TRBV5-6 and TRBJ2-7; maybe TRBD2 (6 bases). Trimming cost V 4 bases and J 7 bases, with 18 bases left between them. The CDR3 has 14 residues. In germline, CDR1 is SGHDT, CDR2 YYEEEE. In DNA form, the CDR3 reads TGTGCCAGCAGCGTCTCGGGACTGCGAGGGGAGCAGTACTTC. Amino acids: CASSVSGLRGEQYF.

This sequence joins TRBV11-2 and TRBJ1-5; D uncertain. Germline V CDR1 and CDR2: SGHAT, FQNNGV. V lost 5 bases and J 3 bases, leaving 14 bases between the germline ends. The CDR3 has 15 residues. CDR3 residues: CASSPGPLFNQPQHF. CDR3 nucleotide sequence: TGTGCCAGCAGCCCTGGCCCCCTTTTCAATCAGCCCCAGCATTTT.

The rearrangement links TRBV7-8 to TRBJ1-5, with 9 bases identical to TRBD1. J lost 7 bases, V lost 3 bases, and 4 bases had no gene match. Germline loops: CDR1 SGHVS, CDR2 FQNEAQ. The CDR3 loop spans 14 amino acids. CDR3 sequence: CASSFWDRDQPQHF. The CDR3 DNA follows: TGTGCCAGCAGCTTTTGGGACAGGGACCAGCCCCAGCATTTT. The variable domain in full, completed from reference TRBV7-8 and TRBJ1-5, reads GAGVSQSPRYKVAKRGQDVALRCDPISGHVSLFWYQQALGQGPEFLTYFQNEAQLDKSGLPSDRFFAERPEGSVSTLKIQRTQQEDSAVYLCASSFWDRDQPQHFGDGTRLSIL.

The V and J genes are TRBV7-9 and TRBJ1-4, with TRBD1 matching over 8 bases. This CDR3 is built from 16 residues. V lost 5 bases to trimming and J lost 3 bases; unmatched junction nucleotides: 8. From germline, CDR1 is SEHNR and CDR2 FQNEAQ (reference sequence). This CDR3 is CASSTRGRVANEKLFF. The CDR3 DNA sequence: TGTGCCAGCAGCACCAGGGGGCGAGTGGCTAATGAAAAACTGTTTTTT.

The chain joins TRBV27 to TRBJ1-1, with D unresolved. Deletions cut 1 base from V and 5 bases from J, with 8 bases between. CDR1 is MNHEY, CDR2 SMNVEV, per germline (reference sequence). The CDR3 spans 13 residues. The DNA for the CDR3 is TGTGCCAGCAGTTTATATCCCCGTACTGAAGCTTTCTTT. Encoded protein: CASSLYPRTEAFF.

The chain couples TRBV28 to TRBJ2-5, with a tentative D call TRBD1 (6 bases). CDR3 size: 16 residues. In germline, CDR1 is MDHEN, CDR2 SYDVKM. With 2 bases removed from V and 1 base from J, the gap between germline ends came to 14 bases. The CDR3 nucleotides are TGTGCCAGCAGTTTAATTTCAGGGGAGATCCAAGAGACCCAGTACTTC. It specifies CASSLISGEIQETQYF. The whole variable domain, filled in from reference TRBV28 and TRBJ2-5, reads DVKVTQSSRYLVKRTGEKVFLECVQDMDHENMFWYRQDPGLGLRLIYFSYDVKMKEKGDIPEGYSVSREKKERFSLILESASTNQTSMYLCASSLISGEIQETQYFGPGTRLLVL.

V usage is TRBV6-5 and J usage is TRBJ1-2, with D possibly matching TRBD1 (6 bases). V lost 6 bases to trimming and J lost 7 bases, with 18 bases between them. The length of the CDR3 is 14 residues. Germline V gives CDR1 MNHEY, CDR2 SVGAGI. CDR3 loop: CASRGFGGVGGYTF. DNA of the CDR3: TGTGCCAGCAGGGGGTTTGGGGGCGTGGGTGGCTACACCTTC.

This chain links TRBV15 with TRBJ1-4; D perhaps matches TRBD1 (5 bases). This CDR3 is 14 amino acids long. Germline V lookup: CDR1 LNHNV, CDR2 YYDKDF (reference sequence). Trimming removed 1 base at V and 5 bases at J, with 8 bases between. The CDR3 loop is CATSRGGRNEKLFF. Written as DNA, the CDR3 is TGTGCCACCAGCAGAGGGGGCCGAAATGAAAAACTGTTTTTT.

J is TRBJ1-1 and V is TRBV6-5; 10 bases are a match to TRBD1. Germline CDR1 MNHEY, CDR2 SVGAGI. There are 14 residues in the CDR3. The ends lost 8 bases at V and 1 base at J; junction bases unmatched: 4. In DNA, the CDR3 is TGTGCCAGCGCCAGGGACAGGGGGAACACTGAAGCTTTCTTT. Translation: CASARDRGNTEAFF.

V gene TRBV9 combines with J gene TRBJ1-3, with 12 bases aligning to TRBD1. Germline V lookup: CDR1 SGDLS, CDR2 YYNGEE. The CDR3 totals 18 residues. V gave up 3 bases and J gave up 3 bases; unmatched junction bases: 10. This chain's CDR3 is CASSARPGQGANGNTIYF. The CDR3 DNA reads TGTGCCAGCAGCGCCCGCCCGGGACAGGGGGCGAATGGAAACACCATATATTTT.

This sequence joins TRBV19 and TRBJ2-2; D not certain. V was shortened by 5 bases and J by 4 bases, with 17 bases between the two germline ends. The germline gives CDR1 LNHDA, CDR2 SQIVND (reference sequence). CDR3 size: 16 residues. CDR3 residues: CASSPGAIGATGELFF. The CDR3 bases are TGTGCCAGTAGTCCCGGAGCAATTGGTGCCACCGGGGAGCTGTTTTTT.

This clone showed up just once. This sequence joins TRBV27 and TRBJ1-5; TRBD1 matches 7 bases. The CDR3 length is 14 residues. V was pared by 6 bases and J by 2 bases, with 4 bases of the junction left unmatched. Germline CDR1 is MNHEY and CDR2 is SMNVEV (reference sequence). CDR3 in DNA: TGTGCCAGCAGCCGCGACAGGGGCAATCAGCCCCAGCATTTT. Residues: CASSRDRGNQPQHF.

The V call is TRBV5-4, the J call TRBJ2-7, with TRBD1 matching 12 bases. Looked up from germline, CDR1 is SGHNT and CDR2 is YYREEE (reference sequence). V was pared by 1 base and J by 6 bases, with 8 bases of the junction left unmatched. The CDR3 has 16 residues. The CDR3, as DNA: TGTGCCAGCAGCTTGTGGGCGGGACAGGGGGCTCTCGAGCAGTACTTC. Translating gives CASSLWAGQGALEQYF.

This rearrangement joins TRBV28 to TRBJ2-5, with TRBD1 as a possible D gene (5 bases). V lost 5 bases, J lost 5 bases, and 12 bases lay in between. CDR3 length: 13 residues. Germline CDR1 MDHEN, CDR2 SYDVKM. The CDR3 DNA follows: TGTGCCAGCAGTAAACAGGTTTTGGAGACCCAGTACTTC. As protein: CASSKQVLETQYF.

The chain recombines TRBV6-5 with TRBJ2-2; TRBD1 matches at 7 bases. The CDR3 totals 15 residues. V shed 2 bases and J 4 bases; nucleotides not matched to a gene: 4. Germline CDR1 is MNHEY and CDR2 is SVGAGI. CDR3 nucleotides: TGTGCCAGCAGTTACCAGACAGGGCCCACCGGGGAGCTGTTTTTT. It codes for CASSYQTGPTGELFF.

The chain employs TRBV19 and TRBJ1-6; no definite D call. V lost 3 bases to trimming and J lost 7 bases, with 10 bases between them. Looked up from germline, CDR1 is LNHDA and CDR2 is SQIVND (reference sequence). The CDR3 has 14 residues. DNA for the CDR3: TGTGCCAGTAGTATTGAAAGGAGCAATTCACCCCTCCACTTT. It specifies CASSIERSNSPLHF. The full variable domain, rest sourced from reference TRBV19 and TRBJ1-6, is DGGITQSPKYLFRKEGQNVTLSCEQNLNHDAMYWYRQDPGQGLRLIYYSQIVNDFQKGDIAEGYSVSREKKESFPLTVTSAQKNPTAFYLCASSIERSNSPLHFGNGTRLTVT.

The chain has TRBV18 and TRBJ2-2, with D perhaps TRBD1 (5 bases). The CDR3 spans 14 residues. Germline CDR1 KGHSH, CDR2 LQKENI. Trimming pared 2 bases from V and 6 bases from J, leaving 10 bases between. The CDR3 DNA sequence: TGTGCCAGCTCACCATGGGCCAGGGCCGGGGAGCTGTTTTTT. Translation gives CASSPWARAGELFF.

The rearrangement links TRBV5-1 to TRBJ1-4; possible D gene TRBD1, 6 bases. Germline CDR1 is SGHRS and CDR2 is YFSETQ. V gave up 2 bases and J gave up 1 base, with 9 bases separating them. CDR3 length equals 15 residues. CDR3 sequence (DNA): TGCGCCAGCAGCTTTACAGGGTTAACTAATGAAAAACTGTTTTTT. Translating it yields CASSFTGLTNEKLFF.

This chain joins TRBV19 and TRBJ2-7, with 9 bases fitting TRBD1. The CDR3 runs 14 residues. After removal of 5 bases from V and 5 bases from J, the junction contained 7 bases not matched to a gene. Per germline, CDR1 LNHDA and CDR2 SQIVND (reference sequence). The CDR3 spells CASSPDRGENEQYF. The CDR3 DNA reads as TGTGCCAGTAGTCCAGACAGGGGGGAGAACGAGCAGTACTTC.

The chain employs TRBV5-1 and TRBJ2-7, with 16 bases aligning to TRBD2. Germline V gene lookup returns CDR1 SGHRS and CDR2 YFSETQ. Germline trimming cut 4 bases from V and 5 bases from J; bases unmatched to any gene: 6. This CDR3 is 16 amino acids long. CDR3 in amino acids: CASSRGTSGRADEQYF. For the CDR3, the DNA is TGCGCCAGCAGCCGAGGGACTAGCGGGAGGGCCGACGAGCAGTACTTC.